The 13 T cell receptor beta chains below all came from one sample that was sequenced in a study of T cell changes during pregnancy in multiple sclerosis. Assay: immunoSEQ multiplex PCR; the TCRdb copy retains only in-frame clones and omits some. The profile covers under 70,000 clones, with less than 95% appearing a single time and under 0.6% taken by the ten largest. Sample: CD4+ T cells from peripheral blood mononuclear cells, taken after pregnancy. These receptors came from a female donor in good health, enrolled as a control in a pregnancy study.

The chain carries TRBV30 and TRBJ2-2; 8 positions agree with TRBD1. V dropped 6 bases and J dropped 7; count of bases not matched to a gene: 10. This CDR3 spans 14 amino acids. Germline V CDR1 and CDR2: GTSNPN, SVGIG (reference sequence). CDR3 in DNA: TGTGCCTGTACGACAGGGGATGCGATCGGGGAGCTGTTTTTT. Its protein is CACTTGDAIGELFF.

This clone was counted between two and nine times. The chain has TRBV7-2 and TRBJ1-4; TRBD1 matches at 7 bases. After removal of 1 base from V and 7 bases from J, the junction contained 6 bases not matched to a gene. This CDR3 is 15 amino acids long. Germline V gives CDR1 SGHTA, CDR2 FQGNSA. CDR3 region: CASSLGDRVREKLFF. CDR3 nucleotides: TGTGCCAGCAGCTTAGGCGACAGGGTGCGTGAAAAACTGTTTTTT. Supplemented by reference TRBV7-2 and TRBJ1-4, the full variable domain reads GAGVSQSPSNKVTEKGKDVELRCDPISGHTALYWYRQSLGQGLEFLIYFQGNSAPDKSGLPSDRFSAERTGGSVSTLTIQRTQQEDSAVYLCASSLGDRVREKLFFGSGTQLSVL.

The V and J genes are TRBV5-1 and TRBJ2-3, with 8 positions matching TRBD2. V gave up 2 bases and J gave up 2 bases; unmatched junction bases: 4. The CDR3 contains 15 residues. Germline CDR1 is SGHRS and CDR2 is YFSETQ. CDR3 nucleotide sequence: TGCGCCAGCAGCTTTAGCGGGGACCACACAGATACGCAGTATTTT. Protein: CASSFSGDHTDTQYF.

This clone was observed a handful of times. The gene calls are TRBV11-2 and TRBJ1-1, with D maybe TRBD1 (5 bases). The V and J ends lost 5 bases and 1 base respectively, with 14 bases between them. Germline CDR1 and CDR2: SGHAT and FQNNGV. The CDR3 runs to 15 residues. The CDR3 nucleotides are TGTGCCAGCAGCCAGGTGTGGGGGGGGAACACTGAAGCTTTCTTT. Translated, it gives CASSQVWGGNTEAFF.

This chain uses TRBV9 with TRBJ1-1; a weak D match, TRBD1 (6 bases). V dropped 1 base and J dropped 1 base, with 8 bases sitting between them. The CDR3 sequence is 14 residues long. Germline V gene data show CDR1 as SGDLS and CDR2 as YYNGEE. CDR3 amino acids: CASSVQGQNTEAFF. The CDR3 nucleotides are TGTGCCAGCAGCGTACAGGGGCAGAACACTGAAGCTTTCTTT.

The chain uses TRBV4-3 and TRBJ1-1; 7 positions agree with TRBD1. The CDR3 is made up of 14 amino acids. In germline, CDR1 is LGHNA, CDR2 YSLEER. The V segment lost 4 bases and the J segment 2 bases; nucleotides outside the gene matches: 4. CDR3 DNA: TGCGCCAGCAGCCGTGAGGGGGCTAACACTGAAGCTTTCTTT. Its protein is CASSREGANTEAFF.

The CDR3 region has the DNA TGTGCCAGCAGCCAGCGGCAGAACACTGAAGCTTTCTTT. Translated: CASSQRQNTEAFF. The chain employs TRBV7-9 and TRBJ1-1; D not resolved. Germline values: CDR1 SEHNR, CDR2 FQNEAQ (reference sequence). The CDR3 has 13 amino acids. V was shortened by 5 bases and J by 1 base, with 8 bases between the two germline ends.

The V and J genes are TRBV9 and TRBJ2-3; tentatively, D is TRBD2 (5 bases). Germline values: CDR1 SGDLS, CDR2 YYNGEE. The CDR3 sequence is 15 residues long. Trimming removed 2 bases at V and 1 base at J, with 11 bases between. DNA for the CDR3: TGTGCCAGCAGCGTTAGTGACGGGGGCACAGATACGCAGTATTTT. Translated: CASSVSDGGTDTQYF.

The chain links TRBV19 to TRBJ1-1; TRBD1 agrees at 10 bases. J was trimmed by 4 bases and V by 3 bases; bases with no gene match: 8. Per germline, CDR1 LNHDA and CDR2 SQIVND (reference sequence). This CDR3 has 16 residues. Here the CDR3 DNA reads TGTGCCAGTAGTATGCCCGGGACAGGGGTATTCACTGAAGCTTTCTTT. Residues: CASSMPGTGVFTEAFF.

The V gene is TRBV11-3, the J gene TRBJ1-1, with TRBD1 matching over 8 bases. Germline CDR1 is SGHNT and CDR2 is YENEEA. The CDR3 consists of 15 residues. The ends lost 8 bases at V and 0 bases at J; junction bases unmatched: 8. In nucleotides, the CDR3 is TGTGCCAGCTTACGGCAGGGGGCTTTGAACACTGAAGCTTTCTTT. Amino acid sequence: CASLRQGALNTEAFF.

This rearrangement joins TRBV19 to TRBJ1-3, with D perhaps matching TRBD1 (5 bases). The CDR3 contains 16 residues. Germline values: CDR1 LNHDA, CDR2 SQIVND (reference sequence). Between the trimmed V and J ends, which lost 3 bases and 0 bases, there was a span of 12 bases. CDR3 loop: CASSIQGRLSGNTIYF. The CDR3 DNA reads as TGTGCCAGTAGTATCCAGGGAAGGCTCTCTGGAAACACCATATATTTT.

The gene calls are TRBV7-8 and TRBJ2-2; 8 bases are a match to TRBD2. The germline V gene encodes CDR1 SGHVS and CDR2 FQNEAQ. This CDR3 comprises 16 residues. J was trimmed by 2 bases and V by 5 bases; bases with no gene match: 7. CDR3 DNA sequence: TGTGCCAGCAGCCGACGGACTAGCATAAACACCGGGGAGCTGTTTTTT. Translating it yields CASSRRTSINTGELFF.

This chain connects TRBV10-3 to TRBJ1-1; the D gene is possibly TRBD1 (5 bases). Per the germline V gene, CDR1 is ENHRY and CDR2 is SYGVKD. This CDR3 contains 16 residues. V lost 3 bases and J lost 0, with 14 bases in between. The CDR3 nucleotides read TGTGCCATCAGTGAATCCCGCGGGGGTTTGAACACTGAAGCTTTCTTT. It specifies CAISESRGGLNTEAFF.